This TCR beta chain was observed in a study of shared clonotypes between healthy human individuals. Study-wide findings and caveats: Though the depth was large, rarefaction showed that sorted-subset sequencing was incomplete. Clonotypes that were shared across a handful of donors made up approximately 5% of naive CD4 clonotypes.

J was trimmed by 4 bases and V by 3 bases; bases with no gene match: 6. The CDR3 runs 14 residues. CDR1 is MNHEY and CDR2 is SMNVEV in the germline V gene (reference sequence). Original handling: ImmunoSEQ supplied junction-only sequences lacking quality scores, so filtering was different. TCRdb keeps only in-frame clones here, not all; method: immunoSEQ multiplex PCR. V and J calls and clone size come straight from that table; D and trimming were deduced from the DNA. The sample has roughly 1,800,000 clones, approximately 94% seen once; the top ten hold around 1%. On this clone: The antigen is undetermined.

CD45RO-negative CD8 cells positively selected for CCR7 made up the naive population, which excluded terminally differentiated effector memory CD45RA+ cells. The clonotype was recovered from a young man in good health. The sequencing sample was made of naive CD8+ T cells sorted from blood. This chain connects TRBV27 to TRBJ2-7, with 7 bases matching TRBD1. The DNA of the CDR3 is TGTGCCAGCAGTTTGGACAGGTACGCGTACGAGCAGTACTTC. Its protein product is CASSLDRYAYEQYF.